Below, 9 T cell receptor beta chains from the same sample are listed, as sequenced in a study of blood T cell repertoires in COVID-19. This table comes from immunoSEQ multiplex PCR, and its TCRdb copy is limited to in-frame clones, with some not included. The sample records approximately 100,000 clones, approximately 86% being singletons. Sequencing input: PBMCs or T cells enriched from blood (not recorded which). These receptors originate from a woman aged 50 to 65 who had recovered from COVID-19.

Notes on this clone: The sample holds other DNA sequences that translate to the same CDR3. The chain links TRBV5-1 to TRBJ1-3; D is uncertain. CDR1 and CDR2 from the germline V gene are SGHRS and YFSETQ. The V end was cut by 2 bases, the J end by 4 bases, with 10 bases between. CDR3 length: 14 amino acids. The CDR3 nucleotides read TGCGCCAGCAGCTTAGCAGGCTCAGGAAACACCATATATTTT. Amino acid sequence: CASSLAGSGNTIYF.

V usage is TRBV5-1 and J usage is TRBJ2-6; D is uncertain. This CDR3 spans 14 amino acids. Germline V gene lookup returns CDR1 SGHRS and CDR2 YFSETQ. The V end lost 0 bases, the J end lost 4 bases, and 5 bases lay between the germline ends. CDR3 region: CASSLDAGANVLTF. The CDR3 DNA reads TGCGCCAGCAGCTTGGATGCGGGGGCCAACGTCCTGACTTTC.

This clone was counted once. The CDR3 here is CASSYERGYLETQYF. CDR3 DNA: TGTGCCAGCAGTTACGAGCGAGGATATCTTGAGACCCAGTACTTC. This sequence joins TRBV6-5 and TRBJ2-5; D is uncertain. The germline V gene has CDR1 MNHEY and CDR2 SVGAGI. Trimming left V 2 bases short and J 5 bases short, with 15 bases between. The CDR3 consists of 15 residues.

This clone was observed once. In the same sample, other DNA sequences code for this CDR3. The chain employs TRBV5-1 and TRBJ2-5; D is undetermined. Germline V lookup: CDR1 SGHRS, CDR2 YFSETQ. The CDR3 loop spans 13 amino acids. V was shortened by 0 bases and J by 4 bases, with 7 bases between the two germline ends. CDR3: CASSLGGGETQYF. The CDR3 DNA follows: TGCGCCAGCAGCTTGGGAGGTGGAGAGACCCAGTACTTC.

The genes are TRBV18 and TRBJ1-1; 7 bases match TRBD1. V shed 3 bases, J shed 5 bases, and the junction held 15 bases outside the gene matches. The germline CDR1 and CDR2 sequences are KGHSH and LQKENI. The CDR3 is 17 residues long. The CDR3 reads CASSPTPSPRGATEAFF. As DNA, the CDR3 is TGTGCCAGCTCACCTACCCCCTCCCCCAGGGGGGCGACTGAAGCTTTCTTT.

The genes are TRBV6-1 and TRBJ2-7, with D perhaps TRBD2 (6 bases). V was shortened by 2 bases and J by 2 bases, with 13 bases between the two germline ends. This CDR3 contains 15 residues. In germline, CDR1 is MNHNS, CDR2 SASEGT. Written as DNA, the CDR3 is TGTGCCAGCAGTGAACGCGGGACGGGCCCCTACGAGCAGTACTTC. The encoded protein is CASSERGTGPYEQYF.

In its sample, this clone was seen once. The rearrangement joins TRBV9 to TRBJ2-7, with unresolved D. Looked up from germline, CDR1 is SGDLS and CDR2 is YYNGEE. There are 16 residues in the CDR3. V lost 3 bases to trimming and J lost 0 bases, with 16 bases between them. CDR3 DNA: TGTGCCAGCAGCGCCGCCTCGCCAGGCAGCTCCTACGAGCAGTACTTC. Protein product: CASSAASPGSSYEQYF.

For the CDR3, the DNA is TGTGCCAGCTCAGCCGACAGGGTTACCTATGGCTACACCTTC. Amino acids: CASSADRVTYGYTF. The chain is built from TRBV18 and TRBJ1-2, with TRBD1 matching 7 bases. The CDR3 is 14 amino acids. Germline V gene sequence: CDR1 KGHSH, CDR2 LQKENI. J gave up 4 bases and V 5 bases, and 7 bases lay outside the gene matches.

The chain joins TRBV20-1 to TRBJ1-3, with a possible D match to TRBD1 (6 bases). V shed 3 bases and J shed 3 bases, with 12 bases lying between them. Germline V CDR1 and CDR2: DFQATT, SNEGSKA (reference sequence). The CDR3 extends over 14 amino acids. The CDR3 loop reads CSASGGGGGNTIYF. CDR3 in DNA: TGCAGTGCTAGTGGAGGGGGTGGTGGAAACACCATATATTTT.